This T cell receptor (beta chain) was identified during a study of technical replicates of blood from a handful of donors. Looked up from germline, CDR1 is PRHDT and CDR2 is FYEKMQ (reference sequence). CDR3 length equals 14 residues. V shed 3 bases, J shed 4 bases, and the junction held 3 bases outside the gene matches. TCRdb's table, derived via immunoSEQ multiplex PCR, lists solely in-frame clones and lacks some. The sample lists 75,000 to 85,000 clones, approximately 94% occurring once. The material sequenced was T cells isolated from PBMCs. J is TRBJ2-4 and V is TRBV13, with TRBD1 matching over 7 bases. This sequence was found in a human donor in good health. The CDR3 nucleotides read TGTGCCAGCAGCTTCAGACAGGGAAAAAACATTCAGTACTTC. It translates to CASSFRQGKNIQYF.